This is a list of T cell receptor beta chains from one sample in a study of read filtering for tumor transcriptome and immune sequencing. MiXCR was run by TCRdb on the reads, yielding one entry per CDR3 protein. The top ten clones hold roughly 15% of a sample with 50,000 or so distinct CDR3 sequences, roughly 12% of them seen once. Sequenced material: a population of CD138-negative cells sorted from bone marrow. These receptors originate from a donor at least 40 years old with multiple myeloma. CDR3s include the opening cysteine and the closing phenylalanine or tryptophan. Fields, in order: V gene, J gene, clone size, D gene, CDR3 protein, CDR3 DNA. A D gene is named only where the DNA matches it firmly. The size of a clone is reported for some rows only, either as once, few or many, or as a class for expanded clones.

TRBV4-1	TRBJ1-5	many	-	CASSQVGTNQPQHF	TGCGCCAGCAGCCAAGTAGGGACCAATCAGCCCCAGCATTTT
TRBV10-3	TRBJ2-7	many	-	CASRPHEQYF	TGTGCCAGTCGTCCGCACGAGCAGTACTTC
TRBV29-1	TRBJ2-1	many	-	CSVQQGNEQFF	TGCAGCGTGCAACAGGGCAATGAGCAGTTCTTC
TRBV5-4	TRBJ1-6	many	-	CASTDDLRGSPLHF	TGTGCCAGCACCGACGACCTGAGGGGATCACCCCTCCACTTT
TRBV20-1	TRBJ1-2	many	TRBD1	CSATGGGPYGYTF	TGCAGTGCCACCGGAGGGGGCCCTTATGGCTACACCTTC
TRBV18	TRBJ2-7	many	TRBD1	CASSLGQGVEQYF	TGTGCCAGCTCACTAGGACAGGGAGTGGAGCAGTACTTC
TRBV4-1	TRBJ2-1	many	TRBD2	CASSLGLAGDFNEQFF	TGCGCCAGCAGCTTGGGACTAGCGGGAGACTTCAATGAGCAGTTCTTC
TRBV28	TRBJ2-1	many	-	CASRPSYNEQFF	TGTGCCAGCAGACCTTCTTACAATGAGCAGTTCTTC
TRBV20-1	TRBJ2-1	many	TRBD1	CSARGLREQFF	TGCAGTGCAAGGGGGCTGCGTGAGCAGTTCTTC
TRBV11-2	TRBJ2-7	many	TRBD2	CASSTSGGTYEQYF	TGTGCCAGCAGTACTAGCGGGGGTACCTACGAGCAGTACTTC
TRBV2	TRBJ1-5	many	TRBD1	CASSTDRDRNQPQHF	TGTGCCAGCAGTACGGACAGGGACCGCAATCAGCCCCAGCATTTT
TRBV5-4	TRBJ2-7	many	-	CASSLDPDRPGSYEQYF	TGTGCCAGCAGCTTAGACCCCGACAGACCGGGCTCCTACGAGCAGTACTTC
TRBV7-8	TRBJ2-1	many	-	CASSSFGGSDNEQFF	TGTGCCAGCAGCTCGTTTGGCGGGTCCGACAATGAGCAGTTCTTC
TRBV28	TRBJ1-2	many	-	CASSLPGRNHGYTF	TGTGCCAGCAGTCTCCCGGGGCGCAACCATGGCTACACCTTC
TRBV7-9	TRBJ2-1	many	-	CASSMKWAGVEQFF	TGTGCCAGCAGTATGAAATGGGCAGGGGTTGAGCAGTTCTTC
TRBV12-3/TRBV12-4	TRBJ1-1	many	-	CASTHLRNTEAFF	TGTGCCAGCACCCACCTAAGAAACACTGAAGCTTTCTTT
TRBV12-3/TRBV12-4	TRBJ2-1	many	-	CAIIHAAYNEQFF	TGTGCCATCATTCACGCGGCGTACAATGAGCAGTTCTTC
TRBV5-4	TRBJ2-2	many	TRBD2	CASSFGLENTGELFF	TGTGCCAGCAGCTTTGGACTAGAGAACACCGGGGAGCTGTTTTTT
TRBV20-1	TRBJ2-1	few	TRBD1	CSAKGTGGWDNEQFF	TGCAGTGCAAAGGGGACAGGGGGGTGGGACAATGAGCAGTTCTTC
TRBV4-1	TRBJ1-4	many	-	CASSLGPLNEKLFF	TGCGCCAGCAGCCTGGGACCCCTCAATGAAAAACTGTTTTTT
TRBV4-3	TRBJ1-2	many	-	CASSQDRTDYGYTF	TGCGCCAGCAGCCAGGATAGGACGGACTATGGCTACACCTTC
TRBV27	TRBJ2-7	many	TRBD1	CASSSGQVRTYEQYF	TGTGCCAGCAGTTCCGGACAGGTCCGAACCTACGAGCAGTACTTC
TRBV7-3	TRBJ2-1	many	-	CASSLIGWGDEQFF	TGTGCCAGCAGCTTAATAGGTTGGGGGGATGAGCAGTTCTTC
TRBV7-3	TRBJ2-2	many	-	CASSLLGGTPGELFF	TGTGCCAGCAGCTTACTTGGGGGAACGCCCGGGGAGCTGTTTTTT
TRBV2	TRBJ1-2	many	-	CASSEDRNYGYTF	TGTGCCAGCAGTGAGGACAGAAACTATGGCTACACCTTC
TRBV5-4	TRBJ2-7	many	TRBD2	CASSRGGQAYEQYF	TGTGCCAGCAGCCGGGGGGGACAAGCCTACGAGCAGTACTTC
TRBV28	TRBJ2-1	many	-	CASSRDPQRNEQFF	TGTGCCAGCAGTCGCGACCCACAGCGCAATGAGCAGTTCTTC
TRBV18	TRBJ2-3	many	-	CASSPAGHSTDTQYF	TGTGCCAGCTCACCGGCAGGCCATAGCACAGATACGCAGTATTTT
TRBV30	TRBJ2-3	few	TRBD2	CAWSVQTSGNTDTQYF	TGTGCCTGGAGTGTACAGACTAGCGGTAACACAGATACGCAGTATTTT
TRBV14	TRBJ1-1	many	-	CASSSTVVRSEAFF	TGTGCCAGCAGCTCAACAGTTGTGCGCAGTGAAGCTTTCTTT
TRBV7-2	TRBJ2-5	many	-	CASSPRTDGETQYF	TGTGCCAGCAGCCCTCGGACCGATGGTGAGACCCAGTACTTC
TRBV30	TRBJ2-2	many	TRBD2	CAWTAGTSYHGELFF	TGTGCCTGGACTGCCGGGACTAGTTATCACGGGGAGCTGTTTTTT
TRBV20-1	TRBJ2-7	many	-	CSACHREPYEQYF	TGCAGTGCTTGCCACAGGGAGCCCTACGAGCAGTACTTC
TRBV6-5	TRBJ2-6	many	-	CASSYSSSGANVLTF	TGTGCCAGCAGTTACTCGTCCTCTGGGGCCAACGTCCTGACTTTC
TRBV14	TRBJ2-2	few	TRBD1	CASSQDNRGIGELFF	TGTGCCAGCAGCCAAGACAACAGGGGGATCGGGGAGCTGTTTTTT
TRBV7-2	TRBJ1-2	many	-	CASSLGLASSHTF	TGTGCCAGCAGCTTAGGGTTGGCGTCTTCCCACACCTTC
TRBV2	TRBJ2-1	many	TRBD2	CASRLAGVQNEQFF	TGTGCCAGCAGACTAGCGGGAGTTCAGAATGAGCAGTTCTTC
TRBV2	TRBJ1-5	-	-	CASSWALRQPQHF	TGTGCCAGCAGTTGGGCCCTGCGGCAGCCCCAGCATTTT
TRBV7-6	TRBJ2-1	many	-	CASSLSVNNEQFF	TGTGCCAGCAGTTTAAGCGTAAACAATGAGCAGTTCTTC
TRBV7-9	TRBJ2-1	many	TRBD2	CASSPMGWRGSDEQFF	TGTGCCAGCAGCCCCATGGGGTGGCGCGGGAGCGATGAGCAGTTCTTC